This is a list of T cell receptor beta chains from one sample in a study of blood T cell repertoires in COVID-19. The method was immunoSEQ multiplex PCR; TCRdb's version includes in-frame clones alone and lacks a portion of them. The sample has about 260,000 clones; around 90% are singletons. The specimen sequenced was peripheral blood. The receptor source for this set is a woman in her forties or fifties who had recovered from COVID-19. The CDR3 runs from the conserved cysteine through the conserved F or W. Fields, in order: CDR3 length, J gene, V gene, CDR3 protein.

cdr3_length: 13
j_call: TRBJ1-5
v_call: TRBV25-1
cdr3_aa: CASSRHGNQPQHF

cdr3_length: 14
j_call: TRBJ2-7
v_call: TRBV7-8
cdr3_aa: CASSLGQGVGEQYF

cdr3_length: 15
j_call: TRBJ2-7
v_call: TRBV5-1
cdr3_aa: CASSSPFRGDNEQYF

cdr3_length: 14
j_call: TRBJ1-5
v_call: TRBV6-6
cdr3_aa: CASSAAGGNQPQHF

cdr3_length: 14
j_call: TRBJ1-5
v_call: TRBV18
cdr3_aa: CASSLYRELGPQHF

cdr3_length: 13
j_call: TRBJ1-1
v_call: TRBV4-3
cdr3_aa: CASSQAWDKPAFF

cdr3_length: 13
j_call: TRBJ1-1
v_call: TRBV6-5
cdr3_aa: CASSQQGNTEAFF

cdr3_length: 14
j_call: TRBJ2-3
v_call: TRBV30
cdr3_aa: CAWAVKGGTDTQYF

cdr3_length: 14
j_call: TRBJ1-6
v_call: TRBV12-1
cdr3_aa: CASSSGLNNSPLHF

cdr3_length: 17
j_call: TRBJ2-1
v_call: TRBV6-6
cdr3_aa: CASSPGLAGGLYNEQFF

cdr3_length: 17
j_call: TRBJ1-6
v_call: TRBV9
cdr3_aa: CASSEGSPDRVNSPLHF

cdr3_length: 15
j_call: TRBJ2-2
v_call: TRBV7-3
cdr3_aa: CASSPIGGITGELFF

cdr3_length: 15
j_call: TRBJ2-7
v_call: TRBV27
cdr3_aa: CASSYEGQGLYEQYF

cdr3_length: 17
j_call: TRBJ1-1
v_call: TRBV6-2/TRBV6-3
cdr3_aa: CASSYSPGGEGEIEAFF

cdr3_length: 15
j_call: TRBJ1-5
v_call: TRBV30
cdr3_aa: CAWQPGQYSNQPQHF

cdr3_length: 14
j_call: TRBJ2-5
v_call: TRBV11-2
cdr3_aa: CASSSQAGGGTQYF

cdr3_length: 16
j_call: TRBJ2-2
v_call: TRBV28
cdr3_aa: CASRPNGGPNTGELFF

cdr3_length: 24
j_call: TRBJ2-1
v_call: TRBV9
cdr3_aa: CASSSRVASGGVERNPSSYNEQFF

cdr3_length: 15
j_call: TRBJ2-1
v_call: TRBV27
cdr3_aa: CASTNRLAGYNEQFF

cdr3_length: 14
j_call: TRBJ2-2
v_call: TRBV6-4
cdr3_aa: CASKTGERTGELFF

cdr3_length: 16
j_call: TRBJ2-1
v_call: TRBV5-1
cdr3_aa: CASSSPLAGAYNEQFF

cdr3_length: 15
j_call: TRBJ1-6
v_call: TRBV19
cdr3_aa: CASSQQGGADSPLHF

cdr3_length: 14
j_call: TRBJ1-1
v_call: TRBV6-2/TRBV6-3
cdr3_aa: CASSYERGLTEAFF

cdr3_length: 16
j_call: TRBJ1-6
v_call: TRBV19
cdr3_aa: CASSQEGRSVWSPLHF

cdr3_length: 14
j_call: TRBJ1-2
v_call: TRBV28
cdr3_aa: CASRLAGKGYGYTF

cdr3_length: 14
j_call: TRBJ2-7
v_call: TRBV10-3
cdr3_aa: CAISPQGRSYEQYF

cdr3_length: 16
j_call: TRBJ1-5
v_call: TRBV5-1
cdr3_aa: CASSPGQGRGIQPQHF

cdr3_length: 16
j_call: TRBJ2-5
v_call: TRBV30
cdr3_aa: CAWSVLASGRRETQYF

cdr3_length: 16
j_call: TRBJ1-2
v_call: TRBV30
cdr3_aa: CAWSRQGKILNYGYTF

cdr3_length: 11
j_call: TRBJ2-7
v_call: TRBV29-1
cdr3_aa: CSVGQPYEQYF

cdr3_length: 14
j_call: TRBJ1-3
v_call: TRBV20-1
cdr3_aa: CSASGQSSGNTIYF

cdr3_length: 15
j_call: TRBJ1-1
v_call: TRBV18
cdr3_aa: CASSTRGTRNTEAFF

cdr3_length: 13
j_call: TRBJ1-2
v_call: TRBV3-1/TRBV3-2
cdr3_aa: CASRHGGNYGYTF

cdr3_length: 15
j_call: TRBJ2-7
v_call: TRBV7-2
cdr3_aa: CASSLSAGTAYEQYF

cdr3_length: 14
j_call: TRBJ1-1
v_call: TRBV4-1
cdr3_aa: CASSQEGWGGVAFF

cdr3_length: 15
j_call: TRBJ2-7
v_call: TRBV27
cdr3_aa: CASSSLAGASGEQYF

cdr3_length: 17
j_call: TRBJ2-3
v_call: TRBV7-8
cdr3_aa: CASSSVRGGRSTDTQYF

cdr3_length: 16
j_call: TRBJ1-2
v_call: TRBV10-3
cdr3_aa: CAISEDPAGRHYGYTF

cdr3_length: 13
j_call: TRBJ1-2
v_call: TRBV2
cdr3_aa: CASSTGTSYGYTF

cdr3_length: 14
j_call: TRBJ2-4
v_call: TRBV2
cdr3_aa: CASREGQVTYIQYF

cdr3_length: 15
j_call: TRBJ2-5
v_call: TRBV27
cdr3_aa: CASSLGTSGRETQYF

cdr3_length: 15
j_call: TRBJ1-2
v_call: TRBV19
cdr3_aa: CASSIQGQGRYGYTF

cdr3_length: 14
j_call: TRBJ2-2
v_call: TRBV9
cdr3_aa: CASSARTGTGELFF

cdr3_length: 14
j_call: TRBJ2-2
v_call: TRBV7-2
cdr3_aa: CASSFQTTTGELFF

cdr3_length: 15
j_call: TRBJ1-3
v_call: TRBV5-1
cdr3_aa: CASSLALSSGNTIYF

cdr3_length: 14
j_call: TRBJ1-2
v_call: TRBV2
cdr3_aa: CASSYTGENYGYTF

cdr3_length: 17
j_call: TRBJ2-5
v_call: TRBV7-2
cdr3_aa: CASSLDRGNLYQETQYF

cdr3_length: 15
j_call: TRBJ1-5
v_call: TRBV19
cdr3_aa: CASTDRGQFNQPQHF

cdr3_length: 15
j_call: TRBJ2-3
v_call: TRBV5-1
cdr3_aa: CASIPGGAGSETQYF

cdr3_length: 16
j_call: TRBJ2-3
v_call: TRBV6-4
cdr3_aa: CASRLAAGPLTDTQYF

cdr3_length: 16
j_call: TRBJ1-2
v_call: TRBV3-1/TRBV3-2
cdr3_aa: CASSRSPGTGTYGYTF

cdr3_length: 13
j_call: TRBJ2-1
v_call: TRBV7-3
cdr3_aa: CASSRDRNNEQFF

cdr3_length: 16
j_call: TRBJ1-1
v_call: TRBV19
cdr3_aa: CASSIWTGGANTEAFF

cdr3_length: 15
j_call: TRBJ2-4
v_call: TRBV7-9
cdr3_aa: CASSSAGEDKNIQYF

cdr3_length: 16
j_call: TRBJ1-2
v_call: TRBV7-9
cdr3_aa: CASSSDTKGRIYGYTF

cdr3_length: 14
j_call: TRBJ2-1
v_call: TRBV11-3
cdr3_aa: CASSLGGTGNEQFF

cdr3_length: 12
j_call: TRBJ1-5
v_call: TRBV29-1
cdr3_aa: CSASGLGQPQHF